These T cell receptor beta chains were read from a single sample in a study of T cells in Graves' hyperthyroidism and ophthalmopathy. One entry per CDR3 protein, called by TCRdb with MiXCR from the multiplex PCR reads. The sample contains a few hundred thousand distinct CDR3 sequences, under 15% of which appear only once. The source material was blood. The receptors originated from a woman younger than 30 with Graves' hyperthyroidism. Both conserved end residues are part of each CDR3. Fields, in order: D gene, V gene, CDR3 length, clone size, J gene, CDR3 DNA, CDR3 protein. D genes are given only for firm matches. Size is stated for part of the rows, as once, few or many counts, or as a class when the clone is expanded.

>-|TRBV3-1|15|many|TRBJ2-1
TGTGCCAGCAGCCAAGCTCTCCCTACCTACAATGAGCAGTTCTTC
CASSQALPTYNEQFF
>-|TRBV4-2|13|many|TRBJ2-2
TGTGCCAGCAGGGACGGGACCTCCGGGGAGCTGTTTTTT
CASRDGTSGELFF
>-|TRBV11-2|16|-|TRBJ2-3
TGTGCCAGCAGCTTTTCTAGCACTCGTTACACAGATACGCAGTATTTT
CASSFSSTRYTDTQYF
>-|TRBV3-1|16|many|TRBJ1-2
TGTGCCAGCAGTCGTTCCCAGGGTGGTGGTGTGGACGGCTACACCTTC
CASSRSQGGGVDGYTF
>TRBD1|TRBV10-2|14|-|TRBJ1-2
TGCGCCAGCAGTGAGCATGACAGGGGCTATGGCTACACCTTC
CASSEHDRGYGYTF
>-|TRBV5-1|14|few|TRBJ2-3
TGCGCCAGCAGCGTGCCGGCTGGCACAGATACGCAGTATTTT
CASSVPAGTDTQYF
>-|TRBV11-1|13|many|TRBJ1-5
TGTGCCAGCAGCCCCGCGCACAATCAGCCCCAGCATTTT
CASSPAHNQPQHF
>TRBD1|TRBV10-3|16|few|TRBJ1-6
TGTGCCATCAGTCGCCCCTCCGGGACAGGTACCTCACCCCTCCACTTT
CAISRPSGTGTSPLHF
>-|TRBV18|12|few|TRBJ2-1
TGTGCCAGCTCCGTGGAGGGAATAGAGCAGTTCTTC
CASSVEGIEQFF
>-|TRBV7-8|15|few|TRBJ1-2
TGTGCCAGCAACCCCCTTGTTCGGGGTTCCTATGGCTACACCTTC
CASNPLVRGSYGYTF
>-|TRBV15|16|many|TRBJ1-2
TGTGCCACCAGCAGAGGCGGAATCCGGACCGGTAGCGGCTACACCTTC
CATSRGGIRTGSGYTF
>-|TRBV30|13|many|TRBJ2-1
TGTGCCTGGAGTCCCCGGACCCTCAATGAGCAGTTCTTC
CAWSPRTLNEQFF
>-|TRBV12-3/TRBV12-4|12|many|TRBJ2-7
TGTGCCAGCAGTTCCCTATCCTACGAGCAGTACTTC
CASSSLSYEQYF
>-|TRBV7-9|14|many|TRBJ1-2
TGTGCCAGCAGCTTAGCGGCAGGTGATCATGGCTACACCTTC
CASSLAAGDHGYTF
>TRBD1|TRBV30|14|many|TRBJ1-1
TGTGCCTGGACTCAGGGACAGCAGAACACTGAAGCTTTCTTT
CAWTQGQQNTEAFF
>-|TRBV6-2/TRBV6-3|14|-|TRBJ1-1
TGTGCCAGCAGTTTTGACAGTCCGAACACTGAAGCTTTCTTT
CASSFDSPNTEAFF
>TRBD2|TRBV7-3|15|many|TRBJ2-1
TGTGCCAGCAGCTTAGGCGGGAGGGCCGGGGATGAGCAGTTCTTC
CASSLGGRAGDEQFF
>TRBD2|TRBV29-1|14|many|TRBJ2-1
TGCAGCGTTGTGGCGGGAGGTACCCTCAATGAGCAGTTCTTC
CSVVAGGTLNEQFF
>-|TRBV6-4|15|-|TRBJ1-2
TGTGCCAGCAGTCAACAGAGCGGACCGAACTATGGCTACACCTTC
CASSQQSGPNYGYTF
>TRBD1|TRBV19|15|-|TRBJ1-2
TGTGCCAGTAGTATAGGTCCCGGGACAGGGGATGGCTACACCTTC
CASSIGPGTGDGYTF
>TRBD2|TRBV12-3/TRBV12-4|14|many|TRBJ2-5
TGTGCCAGCAGTTCGGAGCGGGAGACGGAGACCCAGTACTTC
CASSSERETETQYF
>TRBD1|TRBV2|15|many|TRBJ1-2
TGTGCCAGCAGACCCGGGACAGGGGAAGGGTATGGCTACACCTTC
CASRPGTGEGYGYTF
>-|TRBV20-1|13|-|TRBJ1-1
TGCAGTGCCAACAGCGGGGTGAACACTGAAGCTTTCTTT
CSANSGVNTEAFF
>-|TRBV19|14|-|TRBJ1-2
TGTGCCAGTCGATACAGGGAAAAGAATCATGGCTACACCTTC
CASRYREKNHGYTF
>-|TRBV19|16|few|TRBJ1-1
TGTGCCAGTAGTGCCTCATGGGGGAGATTGTACACTGAAGCTTTCTTT
CASSASWGRLYTEAFF
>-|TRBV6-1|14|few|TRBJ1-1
TGTGCCAGCACCGATGGGGCAGACTACACTGAAGCTTTCTTT
CASTDGADYTEAFF
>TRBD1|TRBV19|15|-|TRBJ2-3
TGTGCCAGTAGTATATTAGGGGGCGGCACAGATACGCAGTATTTT
CASSILGGGTDTQYF
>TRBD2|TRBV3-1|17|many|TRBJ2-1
TGTGCCAGCAGCCCCCGCCATAGCGGGAGGGCCATAGATGAGCAGTTCTTC
CASSPRHSGRAIDEQFF
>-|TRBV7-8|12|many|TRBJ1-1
TGTGCCAGCAGCTTAGACCGGGGGCCGGCTTTCTTT
CASSLDRGPAFF
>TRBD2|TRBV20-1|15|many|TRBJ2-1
TGCAGTGGGGGGTCTAGCGGGAGTCCCTTCAATGAGCAGTTCTTC
CSGGSSGSPFNEQFF
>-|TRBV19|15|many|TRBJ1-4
TGTGCCACCGGTCCCAGGGCCGATGGTAATGAAAAACTGTTTTTT
CATGPRADGNEKLFF
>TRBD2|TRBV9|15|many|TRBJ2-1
TGTGCCAGCAGCGTGGGGACTAGCTCCTACAATGAGCAGTTCTTC
CASSVGTSSYNEQFF
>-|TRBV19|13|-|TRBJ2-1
TGTGCCAGTACCCCCCACAGCTACAATGAGCAGTTCTTC
CASTPHSYNEQFF
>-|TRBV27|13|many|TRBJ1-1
TGTGCCATAGGGAAGGGGATTCACACTGAAGCTTTCTTT
CAIGKGIHTEAFF
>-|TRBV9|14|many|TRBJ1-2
TGTGCCAGCAGCCCGAGGGGCTACGACGATGGCTACACCTTC
CASSPRGYDDGYTF
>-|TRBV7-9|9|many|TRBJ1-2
TGTGCCATCGCGCGGGGCTACACCTTC
CAIARGYTF
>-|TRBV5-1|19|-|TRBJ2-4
TGCGCCAGCAGCTTGGGGGTTAGCCCGGTAGGGTCAGCCAAAAACATTCAGTACTTC
CASSLGVSPVGSAKNIQYF
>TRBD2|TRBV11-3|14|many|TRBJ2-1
TGTGCCAGCAGCTTAAGCGGGAGTGTGGATGAGCAGTTCTTC
CASSLSGSVDEQFF
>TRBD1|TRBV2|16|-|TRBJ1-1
TGTGCCAGCAGCAGGACAGGGGGTGGGATGAACACTGAAGCTTTCTTT
CASSRTGGGMNTEAFF
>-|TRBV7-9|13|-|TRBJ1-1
TGTGCCAGCAGCTTTACCGAGAACACTGAAGCTTTCTTT
CASSFTENTEAFF
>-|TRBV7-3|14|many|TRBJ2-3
TGTGCCAGCAGCTTAGGAGGGGCGGCAGATACGCAGTATTTT
CASSLGGAADTQYF
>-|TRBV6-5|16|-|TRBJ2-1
TGTGCCAGCAGTTTTCCTGCGGGACCCTCCTACAATGAGCAGTTCTTC
CASSFPAGPSYNEQFF
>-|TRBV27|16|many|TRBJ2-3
TGTGCCAGCAGTTGGCTACCGGAGGGGGGTACAGATACGCAGTATTTT
CASSWLPEGGTDTQYF
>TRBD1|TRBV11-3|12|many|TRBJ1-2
TGTGCCACCGGGACAGCAGTCTATGGCTACACCTTC
CATGTAVYGYTF
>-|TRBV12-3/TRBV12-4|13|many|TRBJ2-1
TGTGCCAGCAGTCTAACAGCATACAATGAGCAGTTCTTC
CASSLTAYNEQFF
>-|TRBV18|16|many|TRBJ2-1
TGTGCCAGCTCACCCTCCCAGGATCTAGCGCGAAATGAGCAGTTCTTC
CASSPSQDLARNEQFF
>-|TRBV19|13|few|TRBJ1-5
TGTGCCAGTACCCCCGGGCGCAATCAGCCCCAGCATTTT
CASTPGRNQPQHF
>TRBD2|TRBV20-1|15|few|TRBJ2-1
TGCAGTGCTAGCTGGTGGGAGGGCCCATACAATGAGCAGTTCTTC
CSASWWEGPYNEQFF
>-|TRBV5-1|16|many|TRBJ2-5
TGCGCCAGCAGGATGGGATACCAGGGGATCCAAGAGACCCAGTACTTC
CASRMGYQGIQETQYF
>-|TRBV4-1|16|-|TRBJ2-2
TGCGCCAGCAGCCAATTGACAGGCCCTGGGGCCGGGGAGCTGTTTTTT
CASSQLTGPGAGELFF
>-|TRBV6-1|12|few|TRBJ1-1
TGTGCCAGCAGTGAAAACGACCCAGCCGCTTTCTTT
CASSENDPAAFF
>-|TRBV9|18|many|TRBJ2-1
TGTGCCAGCAGCGTAGACCCCCCTGCGGAGGGTTCCTACAATGAGCAGTTCTTC
CASSVDPPAEGSYNEQFF
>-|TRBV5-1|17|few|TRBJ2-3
TGCGCCAGCAGCTTGGCCGAGACTTCGGGGATGGGAGATACGCAGTATTTT
CASSLAETSGMGDTQYF
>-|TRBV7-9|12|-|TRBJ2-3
TGTGCAGGGGGAGAGCGGACAGATACGCAGTATTTT
CAGGERTDTQYF
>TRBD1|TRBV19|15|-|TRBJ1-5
TGTGCCAGCCGACTGGATACAGGGGAATATCAGCCCCAGCATTTT
CASRLDTGEYQPQHF
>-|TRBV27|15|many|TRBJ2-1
TGTGCCAGCAGTTTTGGAGCGGACTCCTACAATGAGCAGTTCTTC
CASSFGADSYNEQFF
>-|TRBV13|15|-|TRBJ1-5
TGTGCCAGCAGCGCAGGGACAACACTCGGTCAGCCCCAGCATTTT
CASSAGTTLGQPQHF